The 25 T cell receptor beta chains in this list originate from one sample, sequenced in a study of cytomegalovirus exposure and HLA in healthy donors. The PCR had 60 Vbeta and 13 Jbeta primers. TCRdb keeps only in-frame clones here, not all; method: immunoSEQ multiplex PCR. The sample holds roughly 150,000 clones; approximately 80% are singletons and the top ten take 9% to 10%. Sequencing input: PBMCs. The source is a man aged 18 to 29 in good health and CMV-seropositive.

The chain couples TRBV19 to TRBJ2-2; 7 positions agree with TRBD1. The CDR3 contains 16 residues. V gave up 3 bases and J gave up 5 bases; unmatched junction bases: 9. From germline, CDR1 is LNHDA and CDR2 SQIVND (reference sequence). The DNA of the CDR3 is TGTGCCAGTAGTATTCAGGGGGTCTTATATACCGGGGAGCTGTTTTTT. Protein: CASSIQGVLYTGELFF. Using reference TRBV19 and TRBJ2-2 for the parts outside the CDR3, the full variable domain is DGGITQSPKYLFRKEGQNVTLSCEQNLNHDAMYWYRQDPGQGLRLIYYSQIVNDFQKGDIAEGYSVSREKKESFPLTVTSAQKNPTAFYLCASSIQGVLYTGELFFGEGSRLTVL.

V is TRBV7-2 and J is TRBJ2-7, with 8 bases identical to TRBD2. V lost 3 bases to trimming and J lost 2 bases; unmatched junction nucleotides: 6. Germline V gene data show CDR1 as SGHTA and CDR2 as FQGNSA. This CDR3 has 15 amino acids. The CDR3 sequence is CASSFEAGETYEQYF. The CDR3, as DNA: TGTGCCAGCAGCTTTGAAGCGGGAGAGACCTACGAGCAGTACTTC.

V gene TRBV5-4 combines with J gene TRBJ2-7; TRBD2 agrees at 7 bases. The V gene's germline CDR1 is SGHNT and CDR2 YYREEE (reference sequence). The CDR3 contains 17 residues. V shed 3 bases, J shed 0 bases, and the junction held 12 bases outside the gene matches. The CDR3 sequence is CASSWGGVAGGSYEQYF. As DNA, the CDR3 is TGTGCCAGCAGCTGGGGGGGGGTAGCGGGCGGCTCCTACGAGCAGTACTTC. Based on the CDR3 plus reference TRBV5-4 and TRBJ2-7, the full variable domain is ETGVTQSPTHLIKTRGQQVTLRCSSQSGHNTVSWYQQALGQGPQFIFQYYREEENGRGNFPPRFSGLQFPNYSSELNVNALELDDSALYLCASSWGGVAGGSYEQYFGPGTRLTVT.

The rearrangement joins TRBV5-8 to TRBJ1-3, with TRBD1 matching over 9 bases. Germline trimming cut 6 bases from V and 9 bases from J; bases unmatched to any gene: 16. Germline V gives CDR1 SGHTS, CDR2 YDEGEE. The CDR3 sequence is 16 residues long. CDR3 DNA sequence: TGTGCCAGCATCAAAGGGCCGGGACAGGGCCTAAGCACCATATATTTT. Protein: CASIKGPGQGLSTIYF.

This chain uses TRBV11-3 with TRBJ2-2; D possibly corresponds to TRBD1 (6 bases). There are 14 residues in the CDR3. Trimming removed 5 bases at V and 4 bases at J, with 11 bases between. Per the germline V gene, CDR1 is SGHNT and CDR2 is YENEEA. The chain's CDR3 is CASSDGTLTGELFF. The DNA for the CDR3 is TGTGCCAGCAGCGACGGGACACTCACCGGGGAGCTGTTTTTT. The entire variable domain, with the rest obtained from reference TRBV11-3 and TRBJ2-2, is as follows: EAGVVQSPRYKIIEKKQPVAFWCNPISGHNTLYWYLQNLGQGPELLIRYENEEAVDDSQLPKDRFSAERLKGVDSTLKIQPAELGDSAVYLCASSDGTLTGELFFGEGSRLTVL.

The table lists this clone with a count of one. CDR3 loop: CASSFGGVSYEQYF. CDR3 DNA: TGTGCCAGCAGCTTCGGCGGGGTCTCCTACGAGCAGTACTTC. This chain joins TRBV11-1 and TRBJ2-5; D perhaps matches TRBD2 (6 bases). Judging by the DNA end, TRBJ2-7 fits better; the J call may be wrong. Germline CDR1 and CDR2: SGHAT and FQDESV (reference sequence). This CDR3 region has 14 residues.

To note about this clone: The conserved phenylalanine or tryptophan is not found at the CDR3 terminus, so this likely reflects a read error. This chain connects TRBV2 to TRBJ1-6; D is ambiguous. The CDR3 sequence is 19 residues long. V was shortened by 2 bases and J by 0 bases, with 17 bases between the two germline ends. The germline V gene has CDR1 SNHLY and CDR2 FYNNEI. CDR3 coding DNA: TGTGCCAGCAGTGAACCGCGGGATCGGTCAAGCTCCTATAATTCACCCCTCCACCTT. Translation: CASSEPRDRSSSYNSPLHL.

This rearrangement joins TRBV13 to TRBJ2-5; 10 bases are shared with TRBD1. V shed 5 bases, J shed 5 bases, and the junction held 8 bases outside the gene matches. The germline V gene encodes CDR1 PRHDT and CDR2 FYEKMQ (reference sequence). The CDR3 sequence is 15 residues long. The CDR3 is CASSPGGTGDETQYF. CDR3 DNA: TGTGCCAGCAGCCCTGGTGGGACAGGGGATGAGACCCAGTACTTC.

The gene calls are TRBV5-1 and TRBJ2-1, with 10 bases matching TRBD1. Per germline, CDR1 SGHRS and CDR2 YFSETQ. CDR3 size: 20 residues. Germline trimming cut 5 bases from V and 1 base from J; bases unmatched to any gene: 18. The CDR3 nucleotides are TGCGCCAGCAGTAGCGGGACAGGGGTCGGGTACGCGGAGTCCTACAATGAGCAGTTCTTC. Amino acids: CASSSGTGVGYAESYNEQFF.

The chain recombines TRBV4-3 with TRBJ2-7, with 7 bases lining up with TRBD2. This CDR3 comprises 16 residues. From germline, CDR1 is LGHNA and CDR2 YSLEER. Germline trimming cut 0 bases from V and 0 bases from J; bases unmatched to any gene: 5. The CDR3 loop is CASSQDWGGSSYEQYF. As DNA, the CDR3 is TGCGCCAGCAGCCAAGATTGGGGCGGGAGCTCCTACGAGCAGTACTTC.

In regard to this clone: Germline and junction disagree at one end, which may indicate a read error. V is TRBV7-8 and J is TRBJ2-7; possibly TRBD1 for D (6 bases). The CDR3 totals 14 residues. CDR1 SGHVS and CDR2 FQNEAQ come from the germline V gene. CDR3 sequence (DNA): TGTTCCAGCAGCCCTACAGGGAGCTCCTACGAGCAGTACTTC. Amino acids: CSSSPTGSSYEQYF.

For this clone: Because the CDR3 is missing its conserved closing phenylalanine or tryptophan, this is likely a read error. The rearrangement joins TRBV4-1 to TRBJ1-6, with no clear D. Germline CDR1 is MGHRA and CDR2 is YSYEKL. The CDR3 loop spans 15 amino acids. V was clipped by 1 base and J by 9 bases, with 13 bases between them. The CDR3 nucleotides read TGCGCCAGCAGCCAAGCGTACGCGGTAGGTTCACCCCTCCACCTT. It is translated as CASSQAYAVGSPLHL.

The chain employs TRBV18 and TRBJ2-2; no reliable D call. The CDR3 has 16 residues. V was shortened by 1 base and J by 0 bases, with 9 bases between the two germline ends. In germline, CDR1 is KGHSH, CDR2 LQKENI. CDR3 DNA sequence: TGTGCCAGCTCACCACGGGCAGAAACGAACACCGGGGAGCTGTTTTTT. Translation: CASSPRAETNTGELFF.

This clone appeared a single time. V and J are TRBV23-1 and TRBJ2-7; the match to TRBD2 covers 9 bases. TRBV23-1 is an ORF for which the function is uncertain. The J segment lost 3 bases and the V segment lost 5 bases, leaving 20 bases of the junction unmatched. There are 19 residues in the CDR3. The CDR3 loop is CASSCGGGPSHLPCYEQYF. The CDR3 nucleotides are TGCGCCAGCAGTTGCGGGGGGGGCCCCAGCCATCTTCCCTGCTACGAGCAGTACTTC.

V usage is TRBV5-6 and J usage is TRBJ2-1; possibly TRBD2 for D (6 bases). The germline gives CDR1 SGHDT, CDR2 YYEEEE. V was trimmed by 0 bases and J by 1 base, leaving 11 bases between them. The length of the CDR3 is 16 residues. CDR3 in amino acids: CASSLGTGGSYNEQFF. The CDR3 nucleotides read TGTGCCAGCAGCTTGGGAACAGGAGGGTCCTACAATGAGCAGTTCTTC.

As regards this clone: This sample also contains other DNA sequences that code for the same CDR3. The chain joins TRBV20-1 to TRBJ1-5; the D is unclear. Germline V gene sequence: CDR1 DFQATT, CDR2 SNEGSKA (reference sequence). Trimming stripped 5 bases from V and 4 bases from J, with 6 bases between. The CDR3 has 11 amino acids. The CDR3: CSASGNQPQHF. CDR3 in DNA: TGCAGTGCTTCGGGGAATCAGCCCCAGCATTTT.

This clone was seen a handful of times. The chain joins TRBV5-4 to TRBJ1-5, with no clear D. The CDR3 is made up of 13 amino acids. With 0 bases removed from V and 7 bases from J, the gap between germline ends came to 8 bases. CDR1 and CDR2 (germline): SGHNT, YYREEE (reference sequence). CDR3 sequence: CASSLGFRQPQHF. The CDR3 region has the DNA TGTGCCAGCAGCTTGGGATTTAGACAGCCCCAGCATTTT.

This chain joins TRBV4-1 and TRBJ2-7; a weak D match, TRBD2 (7 bases). Germline-derived CDR1 and CDR2 are MGHRA and YSYEKL. V was cut by 3 bases and J by 3 bases, with 15 bases left in between. The CDR3 is 15 amino acids. This CDR3 is CASSHPVGGHYEQYF. DNA of the CDR3: TGCGCCAGCAGCCATCCTGTGGGGGGGCACTACGAGCAGTACTTC.

This sequence joins TRBV19 and TRBJ2-2, with D possibly being TRBD1 or TRBD2 (6 bases each). The ends were cut back, 4 bases at V and 5 bases at J, with 11 bases in the middle. CDR3 length: 14 residues. In germline, CDR1 is LNHDA, CDR2 SQIVND (reference sequence). CDR3 loop: CASSKEGGTGELFF. The CDR3 DNA is TGTGCCAGTAGTAAAGAGGGGGGTACCGGGGAGCTGTTTTTT. Using reference TRBV19 and TRBJ2-2 for the parts outside the CDR3, the full variable domain is DGGITQSPKYLFRKEGQNVTLSCEQNLNHDAMYWYRQDPGQGLRLIYYSQIVNDFQKGDIAEGYSVSREKKESFPLTVTSAQKNPTAFYLCASSKEGGTGELFFGEGSRLTVL.

V and J are TRBV7-8 and TRBJ2-7, with 8 bases matching TRBD1. Per germline, CDR1 SGHVS and CDR2 FQNEAQ. Unmatched junction bases numbered 10, after V lost 3 bases and J lost 3 bases. The CDR3 spans 16 residues. CDR3 bases: TGTGCCAGCAGCTTCAGGGGTGGGACAGGTAACTACGAGCAGTACTTC. Translated: CASSFRGGTGNYEQYF.

This chain joins TRBV4-3 and TRBJ2-1; 9 nucleotides line up with TRBD2. Germline assignment: CDR1 LGHNA and CDR2 YSLEER. There are 16 residues in the CDR3. Trimming cost V 4 bases and J 2 bases; bases outside gene matches: 6. CDR3 DNA: TGCGCCAGCAGCCCCGTGCGGGAGGGAACCTACAATGAGCAGTTCTTC. Protein: CASSPVREGTYNEQFF.

The chain recombines TRBV19 with TRBJ2-1; a weak D match, TRBD2 (6 bases). The CDR3 has 14 amino acids. V was pared by 7 bases and J by 2 bases, with 12 bases between. Germline V CDR1 and CDR2: LNHDA, SQIVND (reference sequence). Here the CDR3 DNA reads TGTGCCAGTACTTTTACGGGAGCCTACAATGAGCAGTTCTTC. The encoded protein is CASTFTGAYNEQFF.

This chain's CDR3 is CASSLGTSGSTDTQYF. In DNA form, the CDR3 reads TGTGCCAGCAGCTTAGGGACTAGCGGGAGCACAGATACGCAGTATTTT. The chain carries TRBV13 and TRBJ2-3; 10 nucleotides line up with TRBD2. The CDR3 runs to 16 residues. Germline V gives CDR1 PRHDT, CDR2 FYEKMQ (reference sequence). The J segment lost 0 bases and the V segment lost 0 bases, leaving 0 bases of the junction unmatched.

This chain uses TRBV27 with TRBJ1-5; weak D call: TRBD1 (6 bases). Germline CDR1 MNHEY, CDR2 SMNVEV (reference sequence). The CDR3 runs 16 residues. Trimming pared 0 bases from V and 4 bases from J, leaving 13 bases between. CDR3 protein: CASSLSFQGLNQPQHF. Here the CDR3 DNA reads TGTGCCAGCAGTTTATCGTTTCAGGGGTTAAATCAGCCCCAGCATTTT.

The genes are TRBV29-1 and TRBJ2-7, with a tentative D call TRBD2 (6 bases). Trimming shortened V by 1 base and J by 2 bases, and 15 bases separated the two germline ends. Germline CDR1 SQVTM, CDR2 ANQGSEA. The CDR3 has 15 residues. In nucleotides, the CDR3 is TGCAGCGTTGAAGTGGGGGGAAGGGGTGCCTACGAGCAGTACTTC. Translation gives CSVEVGGRGAYEQYF.